This T cell receptor beta chain was sequenced during a study of blood T cells in healthy people across ages. With 4 bases clipped from V and 0 bases from J, the junction kept 3 bases outside the gene matches. Germline CDR1 reads SQVTM; CDR2 reads ANQGSEA. This CDR3 is built from 14 residues. There are many counts of this clonotype. A sample-barcoded 5' primer and a J-beta primer mix were used in a second PCR of roughly 6 to 11 cycles. The template-switch adaptor, which had 12 random nucleotides, put a tag on each cDNA molecule. One entry per CDR3 protein results from TCRdb running MiXCR on the 5' RACE reads. The repertoire holds around 1,800,000 distinct CDR3 sequences, with around 40% as singletons.

The sequence was collected from a human donor in good health. The material sequenced was blood. The chain recombines TRBV29-1 with TRBJ2-1; 7 bases line up with TRBD1. The chain's CDR3 is CSVGRDSSYNEQFF. CDR3 coding DNA: TGCAGCGTTGGCCGGGACAGCTCCTACAATGAGCAGTTCTTC.